Listed here are 2 T cell receptor beta chains from one sample, sequenced in a study of T cell repertoires in cytomegalovirus infection. TCRdb processed the reads anew with MiXCR; each CDR3 protein has one entry. This table holds around 74,000 distinct CDR3 sequences, roughly 3.6% found once. The sequenced sample was PBMCs. Receptors were obtained from a human donor in good health (CMV status not recorded). Some clones in this sample may be carry-over from other donors' samples.

This clonotype was counted ten times or more. This chain uses TRBV6-2 or TRBV6-3 with TRBJ2-2; TRBD1 might be the D (6 bases). There are 19 residues in the CDR3. V lost 5 bases and J lost 0, with 22 bases in between. Germline V gives CDR1 MNHEY, CDR2 SVGEGT. In DNA form, the CDR3 reads TGTGCCAGCAGTCCCACCCCGACAGGAGTGGGTTCGAACACCGGGGAGCTGTTTTTT. It codes for CASSPTPTGVGSNTGELFF.

Ten or more counts support this clonotype. V and J are TRBV29-1 and TRBJ2-3; D might be TRBD1 (6 bases). The V gene's germline CDR1 is SQVTM and CDR2 ANQGSEA. With 3 bases removed from V and 5 bases from J, the gap between germline ends came to 12 bases. This CDR3 spans 13 amino acids. The CDR3: CSVEGRGGDTQYF. In DNA, the CDR3 is TGCAGCGTTGAGGGCAGGGGTGGAGATACGCAGTATTTT.